This T cell receptor beta chain was obtained from a study of control samples from healthy donors and cancer patients. Only in-frame clones appear in the TCRdb table, and some are missing; sequencing was by immunoSEQ multiplex PCR. The data contain fewer than 120,000 clones, roughly 90% of them singletons. This clonotype was sampled from an older woman with lung cancer. Sequenced input: PBMCs.

CDR3 amino acids: CASKASVNTEAFF. CDR3 nucleotide sequence: TGTGCCAGCAAAGCGAGTGTGAACACTGAAGCTTTCTTT. The chain couples TRBV6-5 to TRBJ1-1; D remains unclear. This CDR3 spans 13 amino acids. Trimming shortened V by 7 bases and J by 0 bases, and 9 bases separated the two germline ends. From germline, CDR1 is MNHEY and CDR2 SVGAGI.